The rows below give T cell receptor beta chains drawn from one sample of a study of T cell changes during pregnancy in multiple sclerosis. Only in-frame clones appear in the TCRdb table, and some are missing; sequencing was by immunoSEQ multiplex PCR. Among fewer than 50,000 clones listed, approximately 90% were seen once. The starting material was CD8+ T cells from peripheral blood mononuclear cells, obtained in the third trimester of pregnancy. The receptors were gathered from a female donor with multiple sclerosis, enrolled in a pregnancy study. CDR3s include the opening cysteine and the closing phenylalanine or tryptophan. The D gene is left open where the match is weak. Clone sizes are given selectively: once, few, many, or a class where the clone is expanded.

size	D	V	J	CDR3	DNA
once	NA	TRBV11-3	TRBJ2-7	CASSPPGYSYEQYF	TGTGCCAGCAGCCCGCCCGGGTACTCCTACGAGCAGTACTTC
NA	TRBD1	TRBV6-5	TRBJ1-1	CASSPGDRDTEAFF	TGTGCCAGCAGTCCAGGGGACAGAGACACTGAAGCTTTCTTT
NA	NA	TRBV19	TRBJ2-7	CASRGEPYEQYF	TGTGCCAGTAGAGGGGAACCCTACGAGCAGTACTTC
NA	NA	TRBV6-5	TRBJ2-7	CASSYAESGEQYF	TGTGCCAGCAGTTACGCCGAGTCCGGCGAGCAGTACTTC
once	NA	TRBV30	TRBJ1-2	CAWSLWPNGYTF	TGTGCCTGGAGTCTCTGGCCCAATGGCTACACCTTC
NA	NA	TRBV4-2	TRBJ1-4	CASSQDVGANEKLFF	TGTGCCAGCAGCCAAGATGTGGGGGCCAATGAAAAACTGTTTTTT
NA	TRBD2	TRBV7-9	TRBJ2-3	CASSYGGDTQYF	TGTGCCAGCAGCTACGGGGGGGATACGCAGTATTTT
NA	NA	TRBV12-1	TRBJ1-1	CASSYPQGARLAAEAFF	TGTGCCAGCAGCTACCCACAGGGGGCCCGACTTGCGGCTGAAGCTTTCTTT
NA	NA	TRBV13	TRBJ1-1	CASSTTLQGNTEAFF	TGTGCCAGCAGCACCACGTTACAGGGGAACACTGAAGCTTTCTTT
once	NA	TRBV9	TRBJ2-1	CASSVWGLKDEQFF	TGTGCCAGCAGCGTGTGGGGGCTGAAGGATGAGCAGTTCTTC
NA	TRBD1	TRBV6-5	TRBJ2-2	CASGTTGFAGELFF	TGTGCCAGCGGCACGACAGGGTTCGCCGGGGAGCTGTTTTTT
NA	NA	TRBV9	TRBJ1-1	CASSAGGATEAFF	TGTGCCAGCAGCGCCGGGGGGGCCACTGAAGCTTTCTTT
once	TRBD1	TRBV7-2	TRBJ1-6	CASSRGSHQGASPLHF	TGTGCCAGCAGCCGTGGGTCCCACCAGGGGGCGTCACCCCTCCACTTT
NA	NA	TRBV14	TRBJ2-7	CASSSPRDSTHYEQYF	TGTGCCAGCAGCTCCCCCCGGGACTCCACGCACTACGAGCAGTACTTC
NA	NA	TRBV19	TRBJ1-5	CASRHPLGQPQHF	TGTGCCAGTAGACACCCCCTCGGGCAGCCCCAGCATTTT
NA	NA	TRBV7-2	TRBJ2-7	CASSASAGHEQYF	TGTGCCAGCAGTGCGTCAGCGGGCCACGAGCAGTACTTC
NA	NA	TRBV6-4	TRBJ2-3	CASSDSGGWATDTQYF	TGTGCCAGCAGTGACTCTGGAGGGTGGGCGACAGATACGCAGTATTTT
NA	TRBD1	TRBV9	TRBJ2-5	CASSGSFEDRREETQYF	TGTGCCAGCAGCGGATCCTTTGAGGACAGGAGAGAAGAGACCCAGTACTTC
NA	NA	TRBV11-2	TRBJ1-1	CASSLGSPRRLNTEAFF	TGTGCCAGCAGCTTAGGGTCCCCCCGGAGATTGAACACTGAAGCTTTCTTT
medium-sized	TRBD1	TRBV29-1	TRBJ2-2	CSVLQGAGELFF	TGCAGCGTTCTACAGGGGGCCGGGGAGCTGTTTTTT